This entry lists 27 T cell receptor gamma chains sequenced from one sample in a study of intestinal T cells in coeliac disease. Using 150 to 200 ng of biopsy DNA, TRG was amplified with LymphoTrack primers. TCRdb reprocessed the multiplex PCR reads through CATT. The top ten clones hold 16% of a sample with 850 to 1,000 gamma-chain clones, more than 40% of them seen once. For each case, the template was genomic DNA from ten roughly 5.3-µm formalin-fixed paraffin-embedded scrolls. Sequences were obtained from a duodenal biopsy. Every receptor here comes from a human donor with celiac disease.

The genes are TRGV11 and TRGJ1 or TRGJ2. Being an ORF, TRGV11 has a function that is uncertain. This CDR3 region has 14 residues. The V segment lost 12 bases and the J segment 3 bases; nucleotides outside the gene matches: 14. CDR3 DNA: TGTGCCTGCCTTGGACACCATTTTTATTATAAGAAACTCTTT. Protein: CACLGHHFYYKKLF.

This clone was seen more than once but under ten times. A read error likely explains why the TCRdb protein, taken from a much larger clone, differs from this DNA's translation at residue 4; the protein shown is translated from the DNA. Other DNA sequences in the sample encode the same CDR3. The chain couples TRGV11 to TRGJP2. TRGV11 carries the ORF label, with uncertain function. CDR3 size: 12 residues. Unmatched junction bases numbered 13, after V lost 12 bases and J lost 12 bases. The CDR3 loop reads CACRPVLGIKTF. Written as DNA, the CDR3 is TGTGCCTGCAGGCCCGTCCTAGGGATCAAGACGTTT.

This clone was seen more than once but under ten times. This may stem from a read error, because a much larger clone lies one nucleotide away. The sample carries other DNA sequences with the same CDR3. The chain is built from TRGV8 and TRGJ1 or TRGJ2. The CDR3 sequence is 10 residues long. Germline CDR1 and CDR2: VENAVY and YDSYNSRV. After removal of 0 bases from V and 16 bases from J, the junction contained 6 bases not matched to a gene. The CDR3 DNA reads as TGTGCCACCTGGGATAGGGGGAAGCTCTTT. Its translation: CATWDRGKLF.

This clone has just a few counts. This DNA's translation and the protein TCRdb lists, from a much larger clone, do not match at residue 4, likely due to a read error; the protein shown is translated from the DNA. V and J are TRGV8 and TRGJ1 or TRGJ2. CDR1 and CDR2 (germline): VENAVY, YDSYNSRV. The CDR3 covers 12 residues. V was clipped by 9 bases and J by 3 bases; unmatched bases: 8. CDR3 DNA sequence: TGTGCCACCAGGGCCCCTTATTATAAGAAACTCTTT. Translated: CATRAPYYKKLF.

This clone was counted only a few times. It differs at one base from a far larger clone, so likely a read error. Other DNA variants within this sample encode the same CDR3. The chain joins TRGV2 to TRGJP2. The germline gives CDR1 EGSNGY, CDR2 YDSYNSKV. V lost 0 bases and J lost 8; bases outside the gene matches: 6. The CDR3 has 14 residues. The CDR3 is CATWDGPSDWIKTF. The CDR3 region has the DNA TGTGCCACCTGGGACGGGCCCAGCGATTGGATCAAGACGTTT.

This clone showed up just once. The rearrangement uses TRGV4 and TRGJ1 or TRGJ2. Trimming cost V 6 bases and J 7 bases; bases outside gene matches: 15. This CDR3 region has 14 residues. Per the germline V gene, CDR1 is EGSTGY and CDR2 is YDSYTSSV. The CDR3 loop reads CATWMALGGYKKLF. The CDR3 coding sequence is TGTGCCACCTGGATGGCTCTAGGGGGGTATAAGAAACTCTTT.

The chain couples TRGV2 to TRGJP1. CDR1 is EGSNGY, CDR2 YDSYNSKV, per germline. The CDR3 covers 13 residues. CDR3 nucleotide sequence: TGTGCACCTGGGAGTACCACTGGTTGGTTCAAGATATTT. Residues: CAPGSTTGWFKIF.

This chain connects TRGV2 to TRGJ1 or TRGJ2. Germline lookup yields CDR1 EGSNGY and CDR2 YDSYNSKV. Losses at the gene ends were 0 bases for V and 12 bases for J; bases not matched to a gene: 11. The CDR3 is 13 amino acids. CDR3 loop: CATWDGRRIRKLF. In nucleotides, the CDR3 is TGTGCCACCTGGGACGGGCGTAGGATAAGGAAACTCTTT.

This clone was observed a few times. This DNA translates differently at residue 7 from the TCRdb protein, which is that of a much larger clone; a read error is likely, and the protein shown is the DNA's own translation. The V and J genes are TRGV4 and TRGJ1 or TRGJ2. Trimming removed 2 bases from V and 12 bases from J; junction bases left unmatched: 4. Germline V gene sequence: CDR1 EGSTGY, CDR2 YDSYTSSV. This CDR3 has 10 residues. CDR3 bases: TGTGCCACCTGGGATGAGAGGAAACTCTTT. This codes for CATWDERKLF.

The chain couples TRGV2 to TRGJ1 or TRGJ2. Germline CDR1 is EGSNGY and CDR2 is YDSYNSKV. The CDR3 length is 13 residues. CDR3 sequence reads: CAPGTANYYKKLF. CDR3 DNA: TGTGCACCTGGGACGGCGAATTATTATAAGAAACTCTTT.

The chain joins TRGV2 to TRGJP2. CDR1 is EGSNGY and CDR2 is YDSYNSKV in the germline V gene. After removal of 0 bases from V and 4 bases from J, the junction contained 5 bases not matched to a gene. This CDR3 contains 15 residues. The CDR3 region has the DNA TGTGCCACCTGGGACGGGCCGAATAGTGATTGGATCAAGACGTTT. This codes for CATWDGPNSDWIKTF.

Comment on this clone: TCRdb's protein does not match the DNA translation at residue 8; the protein provided is translated from the DNA. V and J are TRGV5 and TRGJ1 or TRGJ2. After removal of 12 bases from V and 6 bases from J, the junction contained 17 bases not matched to a gene. Germline CDR1 VINAFY, CDR2 YDVSNSKD. This CDR3 is 13 amino acids long. CDR3 DNA: TGTGCCCACCTGGGACAGGTGGGTTATAAGAAACTCTTT. This gives the protein CAHLGQVGYKKLF.

By share, this clone ranks as large. The gene calls are TRGV2 and TRGJ1 or TRGJ2. The germline V gene encodes CDR1 EGSNGY and CDR2 YDSYNSKV. CDR3 length: 14 amino acids. V was clipped by 0 bases and J by 2 bases; unmatched bases: 4. As DNA, the CDR3 is TGTGCCACCTGGGACGGGGGGCATTATTATAAGAAACTCTTT. As protein: CATWDGGHYYKKLF.

The CDR3 DNA sequence: TGTGCCACCTGGGACGGCCCGCTTCGTAATATAGTACGTGATTGGATCAAGACGTTT. Its protein is CATWDGPLRNIVRDWIKTF. The chain couples TRGV2 to TRGJP2. Per germline, CDR1 EGSNGY and CDR2 YDSYNSKV. CDR3 length: 19 residues. Unmatched junction bases numbered 20, after V lost 1 base and J lost 6 bases.

This clone is large by share. The chain combines TRGV3 with TRGJ1 or TRGJ2. CDR1 and CDR2 from the germline V gene are VTNTFY and YDVSTARD (reference sequence). The junction had 11 bases not matched to a gene; V was cut back by 3 bases and J by 12 bases. This CDR3 has 12 residues. The CDR3 DNA reads TGTGCCACCTGGGACCGCCCTAGAGGGAAACTCTTT. Translation gives CATWDRPRGKLF.

This chain uses TRGV8 with TRGJ1 or TRGJ2. The CDR3 has 11 residues. CDR1 and CDR2 from the germline V gene are VENAVY and YDSYNSRV. CDR3 DNA: TGTGCACCTGGCCCCCTCTTCGGGAAACTCTTT. Its translation is CAPGPLFGKLF.

CDR3 nucleotide sequence: TGTGCCCACCTGGGACGGCACTTGAATTATTATAAGAAACTCTTT. Its protein is CAHLGRHLNYYKKLF. V and J are TRGV2 and TRGJ1 or TRGJ2. Germline CDR1 is EGSNGY and CDR2 is YDSYNSKV. V lost 12 bases and J lost 0; bases outside the gene matches: 17. The CDR3 length is 15 residues.

This rearrangement joins TRGV3 to TRGJ1 or TRGJ2. V was pared by 12 bases and J by 10 bases, with 18 bases of the junction left unmatched. This CDR3 is built from 12 residues. Per germline, CDR1 VTNTFY and CDR2 YDVSTARD (reference sequence). CDR3 nucleotides: TGTGCCCACCTGGGACAGGCTCTAAAGAAACTCTTT. This sequence encodes CAHLGQALKKLF.

This clone was picked up a small number of times. The translation of this DNA and the TCRdb protein of a much larger clone differ at residue 8, probably owing to a read error; the protein shown here is translated from the DNA. The gene calls are TRGV11 and TRGJ1 or TRGJ2. TRGV11 is an open reading frame, and its role is uncertain. The CDR3 totals 11 residues. This CDR3 reads CACCGRYRKLF. The CDR3 region has the DNA TGTGCCTGCTGTGGGAGATATAGGAAACTCTTT.

This clone has a handful of counts. A much larger clone lies a single base off, so this may be a read error. Other DNA sequences in the same sample also yield this CDR3. The rearrangement uses TRGV3 and TRGJ1 or TRGJ2. CDR1 and CDR2 (germline): VTNTFY, YDVSTARD (reference sequence). The CDR3 length is 14 residues. This CDR3 reads CATWDRRNYYKKLF. CDR3 sequence (DNA): TGTGCCACCTGGGACAGGCGGAATTATTATAAGAAGCTCTTT.

Judged by abundance, this clone is large. V usage is TRGV5P and J usage is TRGJ1 or TRGJ2. TRGV5P is termed a pseudogene. The CDR3 is 15 residues long. Here the CDR3 reads CATWAVTTLYYKKLF. DNA for the CDR3: TGTGCCACCTGGGCCGTAACCACACTTTATTATAAGAAACTCTTT.

This chain links TRGV9 with TRGJ1 or TRGJ2. In germline, CDR1 is GITISATS, CDR2 ISYDGTV (reference sequence). The CDR3 consists of 14 residues. The junction had 8 bases not matched to a gene; V was cut back by 0 bases and J by 6 bases. CDR3 residues: CALWEVHNIYKKLF. The DNA for the CDR3 is TGTGCCTTGTGGGAGGTGCACAATATTTATAAGAAACTCTTT.

This clone was counted a few times. A read error likely explains why the TCRdb protein, taken from a much larger clone, differs from this DNA's translation at residue 11; the protein shown is translated from the DNA. The chain carries TRGV2 and TRGJP2. The germline V gene encodes CDR1 EGSNGY and CDR2 YDSYNSKV. The CDR3 loop spans 20 amino acids. With V trimmed by 0 bases and J by 1 base, 17 bases remained unmatched. This chain's CDR3 is CATWDGPPMSGFSSDWIKTF. The CDR3 DNA is TGTGCCACCTGGGACGGGCCCCCGATGTCGGGATTTAGTAGTGATTGGATCAAGACGTTT.

The genes are TRGV9 and TRGJ1 or TRGJ2. CDR3 length: 13 amino acids. V trimming: 3 bases; J trimming: 6 bases; junction bases outside the gene matches: 8. Germline CDR1 GITISATS, CDR2 ISYDGTV (reference sequence). The CDR3: CALWEYQGYKKLF. CDR3 nucleotides: TGTGCCTTGTGGGAGTACCAGGGTTATAAGAAACTCTTT.

This clone was picked up a small number of times. A much larger clone differs by one base, so this may be a read error. This CDR3 is also generated by other DNA sequences in the sample. CDR3 DNA: TGCGCTGCGTGGGTGAATTATTATAAGAAACTCTTT. Translating it yields CAAWVNYYKKLF. The chain couples TRGV10 to TRGJ1 or TRGJ2. TRGV10 is designated an ORF whose function remains uncertain. The CDR3 loop spans 12 amino acids.

This clone was counted between two and nine times. TCRdb pairs this DNA with a much larger clone's protein that differs at residue 11, likely a read error; the protein shown was translated from the DNA. This rearrangement joins TRGV11 to TRGJP1. TRGV11 is recorded as an ORF, its role being uncertain. The CDR3 has 14 amino acids. The CDR3 bases are TGTGCCTGCTGGCCATATACCACTGGTTGGTCCAAGATATTT. Protein product: CACWPYTTGWSKIF.

The chain has TRGV9 and TRGJ1 or TRGJ2. Per the germline V gene, CDR1 is GITISATS and CDR2 is ISYDGTV (reference sequence). The junction had 13 bases not matched to a gene; V was cut back by 5 bases and J by 0 bases. The length of the CDR3 is 16 residues. The CDR3 sequence is CALWGGLFRNYYKKLF. The CDR3 nucleotides are TGTGCCTTGTGGGGAGGTCTTTTTCGGAATTATTATAAGAAACTCTTT.